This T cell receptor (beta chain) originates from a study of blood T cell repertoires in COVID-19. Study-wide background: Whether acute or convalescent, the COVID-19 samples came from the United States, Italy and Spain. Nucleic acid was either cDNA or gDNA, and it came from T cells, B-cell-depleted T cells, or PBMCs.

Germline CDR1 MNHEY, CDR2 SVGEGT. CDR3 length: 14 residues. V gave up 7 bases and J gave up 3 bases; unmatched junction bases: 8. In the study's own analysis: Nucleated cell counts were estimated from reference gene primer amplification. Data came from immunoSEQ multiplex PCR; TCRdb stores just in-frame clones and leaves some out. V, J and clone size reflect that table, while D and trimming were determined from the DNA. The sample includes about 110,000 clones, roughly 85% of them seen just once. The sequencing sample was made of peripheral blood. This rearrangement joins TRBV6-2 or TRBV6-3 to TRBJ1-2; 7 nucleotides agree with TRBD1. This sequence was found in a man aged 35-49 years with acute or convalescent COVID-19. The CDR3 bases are TGTGCCAGCACCTACTCAAGGGGGCACTATGGCTACACCTTC. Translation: CASTYSRGHYGYTF.